This T cell receptor (beta chain) was obtained from a study of cytomegalovirus exposure and HLA in healthy donors. Regarding the study as a whole: Cytomegalovirus-associated status was assigned to about 180 TCR beta chains.

This CDR3 has 15 amino acids. The ends lost 5 bases at V and 2 bases at J; junction bases unmatched: 2. Germline V gene data show CDR1 as SNHLY and CDR2 as FYNNEI. Method: immunoSEQ multiplex PCR; TCRdb's copy keeps in-frame clones and lacks some. The repertoire holds 150,000 to 200,000 clones, with 75% to 90% as singletons. As concerns this clone: The antigen is not known.

This receptor was identified in a young man in good health and CMV-seropositive. The sample consisted of PBMCs. This chain connects TRBV2 to TRBJ2-3, with TRBD2 identical over 12 bases. The CDR3 reads CASSRTSGNTDTQYF. The CDR3 coding sequence is TGTGCCAGCAGTCGGACTAGCGGGAACACAGATACGCAGTATTTT. The full variable domain, in which reference TRBV2 and TRBJ2-3 provide the parts outside the CDR3, is EPEVTQTPSHQVTQMGQEVILRCVPISNHLYFYWYRQILGQKVEFLVSFYNNEISEKSEIFDDQFSVERPDGSNFTLKIRSTKLEDSAMYFCASSRTSGNTDTQYFGPGTRLTVL.